These 6 T cell receptor beta chains originate from one sample sequenced in a study of post-analysis software for immune sequencing data. No antigen has been identified for these receptors. The TCR beta cDNA libraries carried unique molecular identifiers. TCRdb re-called the PCR reads through MiXCR, storing one row per CDR3 protein. The table records hundreds of thousands of distinct CDR3 sequences, less than 35% of them present only once. Findings and limits, study-wide: Roughly 5 TRBV segments (TRBV5-6, TRBV5-1 and TRBV20-1 among them) occurred more frequently in patients than in controls.

Input material: blood. The source is a girl under 18 with multiple sclerosis.

This clonotype occurred a few times. CDR3 coding DNA: TGCAGTGCTAGTAAAGCGGGGGGGCTAACAGATACGCAGTATTTT. Its translation: CSASKAGGLTDTQYF. This chain links TRBV20-1 with TRBJ2-3, with 10 bases matching TRBD2. This CDR3 has 15 amino acids. V shed 3 bases and J 3 bases; nucleotides not matched to a gene: 6. Per germline, CDR1 DFQATT and CDR2 SNEGSKA (reference sequence).

This clonotype turned up a few times. V usage is TRBV28 and J usage is TRBJ2-5; D gene unclear. Germline loops: CDR1 MDHEN, CDR2 SYDVKM. V was clipped by 5 bases and J by 5 bases, with 15 bases between them. The length of the CDR3 is 14 residues. CDR3 bases: TGTGCCAGCAGTGACCACCTTGATATGGAGACCCAGTACTTC. Residues: CASSDHLDMETQYF.

The table lists this clonotype with a few counts. The chain is built from TRBV27 and TRBJ2-3, with 8 nucleotides matching TRBD2. The CDR3 has 17 amino acids. V shed 3 bases and J 4 bases; nucleotides not matched to a gene: 12. Germline assignment: CDR1 MNHEY and CDR2 SMNVEV (reference sequence). The CDR3 is CASSLSLFGGVPDTQYF. The CDR3 region has the DNA TGTGCCAGCAGTTTGAGTTTATTCGGGGGGGTCCCAGATACGCAGTATTTT.

This clonotype was seen only a few times. This rearrangement joins TRBV3-1 to TRBJ2-1, with unresolved D. Germline CDR1 reads LGHDT; CDR2 reads YNNKEL (reference sequence). This CDR3 has 12 residues. Trimming removed 3 bases at V and 9 bases at J, with 9 bases between. CDR3 sequence reads: CASSHQPGEQFF. The CDR3, as DNA: TGTGCCAGCAGCCACCAGCCGGGTGAGCAGTTCTTC.

The chain joins TRBV4-3 to TRBJ1-1; no reliable D call. V was shortened by 4 bases and J by 0 bases, with 9 bases between the two germline ends. The V gene's germline CDR1 is LGHNA and CDR2 YSLEER. The CDR3 has 14 residues. CDR3: CASSPYLMNTEAFF. The CDR3 DNA is TGCGCCAGCAGCCCTTACCTTATGAACACTGAAGCTTTCTTT.

The gene calls are TRBV7-9 and TRBJ2-7, with 8 bases fitting TRBD1. The V gene's germline CDR1 is SEHNR and CDR2 FQNEAQ (reference sequence). The CDR3 consists of 14 residues. V was clipped by 8 bases and J by 0 bases; unmatched bases: 6. This chain's CDR3 is CASARQGSSYEQYF. In DNA, the CDR3 is TGTGCCAGCGCCAGACAGGGGAGCTCCTACGAGCAGTACTTC.